Sequencing of this TCR beta chain was carried out in a study of beta chain features in type 1 diabetes. At the level of the study: Analysis included over 90 million sorted cells drawn from all samples.

The isolated RNA, all of it, was reverse transcribed, so expressed TCRB transcripts were what got sequenced. Sequencing of naive, central memory and regulatory T cell samples gave an average of roughly 3.4 million reads. Sequencing used immunoSEQ multiplex PCR; TCRdb keeps in-frame clones, though not all of them. The table records around 300,000 clones, over 12% of them present only once. Note on this clone: Its antigen remains unidentified.

The V segment lost 6 bases and the J segment 5 bases; nucleotides outside the gene matches: 9. From germline, CDR1 is SQVTM and CDR2 ANQGSEA. This CDR3 is 14 amino acids long. Overall study results and limits: Shorter TCRB CDR3s, moderately but significantly so, marked every one of the four CD4+ subsets in Type 1 diabetes patients. Naive, central memory and Treg TCRB repertoires appeared more alike in patients than in healthy donors. Unsettled here was the matter of whether HLA type influences TCRB rearrangement.

This chain connects TRBV29-1 to TRBJ2-1, with TRBD2 identical over 8 bases. This TCR was sampled from a young man with type 1 diabetes. The sample comprised naive CD4+ T cells from blood. The CDR3 protein is CSVSRGAGDNEQFF. The CDR3 bases are TGCAGCGTGTCCCGAGGAGCGGGAGACAATGAGCAGTTCTTC.